Listed here are 4 T cell receptor beta chains from one sample, sequenced in a study of cytomegalovirus exposure and HLA in healthy donors. The primer mix had 60 Vbeta and 13 Jbeta primers. Assay used: immunoSEQ multiplex PCR; TCRdb lists only in-frame clones, some missing. The sample has about 130,000 clones, 80% seen once. The sequencing sample was made of PBMCs. All receptors come from a man between 25 and 39 years old in good health and CMV-seropositive.

The chain couples TRBV19 to TRBJ1-2, with 7 bases that match TRBD1. Trimming removed 0 bases from V and 9 bases from J; junction bases left unmatched: 31. Per the germline V gene, CDR1 is LNHDA and CDR2 is SQIVND (reference sequence). This CDR3 contains 22 residues. CDR3 coding DNA: TGTGCCAGTAGTATAGACCGACAGGGACATGGGTACTACTATGGGGGATATGGAAGCTACACCTTC. Protein sequence: CASSIDRQGHGYYYGGYGSYTF.

The V gene is TRBV5-1, the J gene TRBJ2-5, with TRBD1 matching over 7 bases. The last part of the DNA fits TRBJ2-7 better; the J call may be wrong. The germline CDR1 and CDR2 sequences are SGHRS and YFSETQ. CDR3 length: 15 residues. For the CDR3, the DNA is TGCGCCAGCAGAATCACAGGGGCCCCAGCCTACGAGCAGTACTTC. The encoded protein is CASRITGAPAYEQYF.

This chain links TRBV11-2 with TRBJ1-1; D not resolved. V was cut by 5 bases and J by 2 bases, with 6 bases left in between. Germline V gene data show CDR1 as SGHAT and CDR2 as FQNNGV. The CDR3 is 12 amino acids. CDR3 coding DNA: TGTGCCAGCAGCGCTCTAAACACTGAAGCTTTCTTT. Protein: CASSALNTEAFF.

The genes are TRBV7-2 and TRBJ1-1; a possible D gene is TRBD1 (5 bases). The germline V and J ends were trimmed by 6 bases and 4 bases, with 6 bases remaining between them. The CDR3 length is 11 residues. Germline lookup yields CDR1 SGHTA and CDR2 FQGNSA. CDR3 bases: TGTGCCAGCAGGGGGGGCACTGAAGCTTTCTTT. Amino acid sequence: CASRGGTEAFF.